This entry lists 12 T cell receptor beta chains sequenced from one sample in a study of shared clonotypes between healthy human individuals. Using immunoSEQ multiplex PCR, the repertoire was profiled, and TCRdb retains in-frame clones only, with some absent. The sample has 2 million to 2.5 million clones, roughly 95% seen once. Sequencing was carried out using naive CD4+ T cells sorted from blood. Indicated subset: CD45RA+ positively selected. The receptors originated from a man aged 18 to 30 in good health.

The chain has TRBV2 and TRBJ2-3; D gene ambiguous. V was clipped by 4 bases and J by 3 bases, with 8 bases between them. The CDR3 totals 13 residues. In germline, CDR1 is SNHLY, CDR2 FYNNEI. DNA of the CDR3: TGTGCCAGCAGTGGGGCTCGGACAGATACGCAGTATTTT. Protein sequence: CASSGARTDTQYF.

V usage is TRBV6-6 and J usage is TRBJ2-3, with D possibly being TRBD1 (6 bases). The CDR3 is made up of 15 amino acids. Deletions cut 2 bases from V and 0 bases from J, with 9 bases between. Germline V gene lookup returns CDR1 MNHNY and CDR2 SVGAGI (reference sequence). The DNA for the CDR3 is TGTGCCAGCAGTTACATACAGGGTAGCACAGATACGCAGTATTTT. Protein sequence: CASSYIQGSTDTQYF.

The rearrangement uses TRBV7-2 and TRBJ2-3; 10 nucleotides match TRBD2. CDR1 and CDR2 from the germline V gene are SGHTA and FQGNSA. Trimming took 4 bases from V and 2 from J; bases not matched to a gene: 9. CDR3 length: 17 amino acids. CDR3 region: CASSWVSAGGVTDTQYF. DNA for the CDR3: TGTGCCAGCAGCTGGGTCTCAGCGGGAGGGGTCACAGATACGCAGTATTTT.

Concerning this clone itself: The same CDR3 also results from other DNA sequences found in this sample. CDR3 in amino acids: CASSLGTSGSSYEQYF. DNA of the CDR3: TGTGCCAGCTCTCTAGGGACTAGCGGGAGCTCCTACGAGCAGTACTTC. The rearrangement links TRBV18 to TRBJ2-7; 14 bases align to TRBD2. The CDR3 runs to 16 residues. Germline loops: CDR1 KGHSH, CDR2 LQKENI. The trim removed 6 bases at V and 0 bases at J, leaving 4 bases unmatched.

Note on this clone: Other DNA sequences in the sample encode the same CDR3. The rearrangement links TRBV6-1 to TRBJ2-7; D gene ambiguous. CDR1 is MNHNS, CDR2 SASEGT, per germline. The germline V and J ends were trimmed by 2 bases and 2 bases, with 4 bases remaining between them. The CDR3 covers 12 residues. The CDR3 is CASSERPYEQYF. In DNA, the CDR3 is TGTGCCAGCAGTGAACGGCCCTACGAGCAGTACTTC.

CDR3 DNA sequence: TGCGCCAGCAGCTCTGCGGGTGCGGCCGGCACAGATACGCAGTATTTT. Its translation is CASSSAGAAGTDTQYF. The chain links TRBV5-1 to TRBJ2-3; the D gene is possibly TRBD2 (5 bases). The CDR3 spans 16 residues. Trimming stripped 3 bases from V and 1 base from J, with 15 bases between. Germline CDR1 and CDR2: SGHRS and YFSETQ.

The genes are TRBV11-2 and TRBJ2-1, with a weak D call TRBD2 (6 bases). V lost 0 bases and J 1 base, leaving 22 bases between the germline ends. Germline V gene data show CDR1 as SGHAT and CDR2 as FQNNGV. The CDR3 is made up of 20 amino acids. The CDR3 region has the DNA TGTGCCAGCAGCTTAGATAAAGTTAGAACTAGCCTTTTTTCCTACAATGAGCAGTTCTTC. Its translation: CASSLDKVRTSLFSYNEQFF. Full variable domain (remainder filled in from reference TRBV11-2 and TRBJ2-1): EAGVAQSPRYKIIEKRQSVAFWCNPISGHATLYWYQQILGQGPKLLIQFQNNGVVDDSQLPKDRFSAERLKGVDSTLKIQPAKLEDSAVYLCASSLDKVRTSLFSYNEQFFGPGTRLTVL.

This chain joins TRBV10-3 and TRBJ2-7; 9 bases align to TRBD1. The CDR3 covers 16 residues. Trimming at V came to 11 bases and at J to 1 base, leaving 15 bases not matched to a gene. The V gene's germline CDR1 is ENHRY and CDR2 SYGVKD. CDR3 loop: CASAAVDRGKSYEQYF. The CDR3 coding sequence is TGTGCCTCCGCGGCGGTTGACAGGGGGAAATCCTACGAGCAGTACTTC.

The chain couples TRBV4-1 to TRBJ2-6, with TRBD1 matching over 9 bases. The ends lost 5 bases at V and 0 bases at J; junction bases unmatched: 11. This CDR3 region has 19 residues. Germline V lookup: CDR1 MGHRA, CDR2 YSYEKL. Here the CDR3 reads CASSSAPGQGSSGANVLTF. CDR3 sequence (DNA): TGCGCCAGCAGCTCCGCGCCGGGACAGGGTAGCTCTGGGGCCAACGTCCTGACTTTC.

The rearrangement links TRBV18 to TRBJ1-2, with a tentative D call TRBD1 (5 bases). The V end was cut by 2 bases, the J end by 4 bases, with 8 bases between. Germline values: CDR1 KGHSH, CDR2 LQKENI. The length of the CDR3 is 13 residues. CDR3 in amino acids: CASSPEGIYGYTF. CDR3 nucleotide sequence: TGTGCCAGCTCACCAGAGGGGATCTATGGCTACACCTTC.

This clone was detected only a few times. The same CDR3 also results from other DNA sequences found in this sample. This chain joins TRBV2 and TRBJ1-6; 7 bases line up with TRBD1. Germline V gives CDR1 SNHLY, CDR2 FYNNEI. CDR3 size: 14 residues. With V trimmed by 4 bases and J by 5 bases, 2 bases remained unmatched. Written as DNA, the CDR3 is TGTGCCAGCAGTGGGACAGGCCATAATTCACCCCTCCACTTT. It yields the protein CASSGTGHNSPLHF.

The rearrangement uses TRBV19 and TRBJ2-5; D uncertain. The V and J ends lost 3 bases and 4 bases respectively, with 9 bases between them. CDR3 length: 13 residues. Germline V CDR1 and CDR2: LNHDA, SQIVND (reference sequence). For the CDR3, the DNA is TGTGCCAGTAGTATTGTGGGGTCAGAGACCCAGTACTTC. Its protein is CASSIVGSETQYF.